This T cell receptor (beta chain) derives from a study of CD8 T cells in ankylosing spondylitis. CDR1 and CDR2 (germline): MNHEY, SVGAGI. This CDR3 is built from 10 residues. V was shortened by 10 bases and J by 3 bases, with 3 bases between the two germline ends. About this clonotype itself: Its cognate antigen is unknown.

TCRdb re-analysed the 5' RACE reads in MiXCR, keeping a single row per CDR3 protein. The table includes around 18,000 distinct CDR3 sequences, approximately 7.6% detected once. Regarding the study as a whole: One TCR beta motif, made up of eight highly homologous variants, appeared characteristic of ankylosing spondylitis blood.

The chain links TRBV6-5 to TRBJ1-4; D ambiguous. The TCR comes from a male donor with ankylosing spondylitis or in good health (not recorded which). The specimen was blood. This chain's CDR3 is CATSNEKLFF. The DNA of the CDR3 is TGTGCCACATCTAATGAAAAACTGTTTTTT.